The next 9 T cell receptor beta chains were all read from a single sample in a study of identical twins. TCRdb analysed the 5' RACE reads with MiXCR anew, one entry per CDR3 protein. Of fewer than 650,000 distinct CDR3 sequences in the sample, just over 7% were seen once. This sample also belongs to another study, concerning yellow fever vaccine responses in identical twins.

The sequenced sample was PBMCs. These receptors were taken from a woman under 30 in good health.

The genes are TRBV24-1 and TRBJ2-2, with 7 bases matching TRBD1. The CDR3 is made up of 14 amino acids. The germline V gene encodes CDR1 KGHDR and CDR2 SFDVKD. Germline trimming cut 9 bases from V and 3 bases from J; bases unmatched to any gene: 6. The CDR3 sequence is CATRRQGDTGELFF. The CDR3 nucleotides are TGTGCCACCCGAAGACAGGGCGACACCGGGGAGCTGTTTTTT.

In this sample, this clonotype turned up many times. J is TRBJ2-1 and V is TRBV12-3 or TRBV12-4; D is unresolved. This CDR3 has 12 amino acids. V lost 1 base and J 12 bases, leaving 10 bases between the germline ends. Here the CDR3 DNA reads TGTGCCAGCAGTTTAGGAGGCCTCTGGCAGTTCTTC. It codes for CASSLGGLWQFF.

This clonotype has at least ten counts. The chain recombines TRBV7-6 with TRBJ2-3; D unresolved. CDR1 SGHVS and CDR2 FNYEAQ come from the germline V gene. The V end was cut by 2 bases, the J end by 3 bases, with 21 bases between. This CDR3 comprises 18 residues. The chain's CDR3 is CASSLRGAVSIGTDTQYF. The CDR3 nucleotides are TGTGCCAGCAGCTTAAGAGGTGCGGTCTCTATAGGAACAGATACGCAGTATTTT.

This clonotype was seen at least ten times. CDR3 loop: CASSQETVSAYEQYF. The CDR3 DNA reads TGTGCCAGCAGCCAAGAGACAGTGTCCGCCTACGAGCAGTACTTC. The genes are TRBV14 and TRBJ2-7; D possibly corresponds to TRBD1 (5 bases). The CDR3 is made up of 15 amino acids. V lost 0 bases to trimming and J lost 2 bases, with 11 bases between them. CDR1 and CDR2 from the germline V gene are SGHDN and FVKESK.

This chain uses TRBV14 with TRBJ1-6; D call uncertain. Germline values: CDR1 SGHDN, CDR2 FVKESK. Trimming left V 4 bases short and J 4 bases short, with 11 bases between. The CDR3 sequence is 15 residues long. The CDR3 sequence is CASSPPGVYNSPLHF. The DNA for the CDR3 is TGTGCCAGCAGCCCGCCGGGAGTATATAATTCACCCCTCCACTTT.

The V call is TRBV10-3, the J call TRBJ2-7; 8 positions agree with TRBD2. CDR1 is ENHRY, CDR2 SYGVKD, per germline. V shed 3 bases, J shed 3 bases, and the junction held 1 base outside the gene matches. The CDR3 contains 13 residues. Here the CDR3 DNA reads TGTGCCATCAGTGAAGGGACTAGCTACGAGCAGTACTTC. Translating it yields CAISEGTSYEQYF.

This clonotype was counted ten times or more. V and J are TRBV10-1 and TRBJ1-2; perhaps TRBD1 as D (5 bases). This CDR3 region has 13 residues. The V gene lost 2 bases and the J gene lost 4 bases, with 8 bases spanning the gap. CDR1 and CDR2 from the germline V gene are WNHNN and SYGVQD (reference sequence). CDR3 nucleotide sequence: TGCGCCAGCAGTGAGCGGCAGGGCTATGGCTACACCTTC. This sequence encodes CASSERQGYGYTF.

This clonotype was counted between two and nine times. The V call is TRBV29-1, the J call TRBJ2-7, with D possibly TRBD1 on 5 matching bases. Germline CDR1 SQVTM, CDR2 ANQGSEA. The ends were cut back, 4 bases at V and 1 base at J, with 8 bases in the middle. The CDR3 is 12 residues long. The CDR3 nucleotides read TGCAGCGTTGGCAGGGAATCCTACGAGCAGTACTTC. Protein: CSVGRESYEQYF.

This clonotype appeared a few times. The chain couples TRBV7-2 to TRBJ2-3; D gene uncertain. The V and J ends lost 8 bases and 4 bases respectively, with 10 bases between them. Germline CDR1 reads SGHTA; CDR2 reads FQGNSA. The CDR3 is 12 residues long. CDR3 DNA sequence: TGTGCCAGCGCGGTTTCAGCAGATACGCAGTATTTT. Encoded protein: CASAVSADTQYF.